The rows below give T cell receptor beta chains drawn from one sample of a study of T-cell memory formation after mild COVID-19. MiXCR, run by TCRdb on the 5' RACE reads, gives a single entry per CDR3 protein. The sample lists about 340,000 distinct CDR3 sequences; 13% were seen once. Sequencing input: PBMCs or a T cell subset sorted from them (not recorded which). These receptors were taken from a man younger than 30 who had mild COVID-19 (a few samples of this study predate the infection). Cell type and time point are not known. Both conserved end residues are part of each CDR3. The D gene is left open where the match is weak. Clone size appears in some rows only: once, few, many, or a class for an expanded clone.

clone_size	j_call	d_call	v_call	cdr3_nt	cdr3_aa
many	TRBJ2-1	TRBD2	TRBV20-1	TGCAGTCCCGGGGGGGGCTACAATGAGCAGTTCTTC	CSPGGGYNEQFF
.	TRBJ2-3	TRBD1	TRBV5-4	TGTGCCAGCAGACCGGGACAGAGCACAGATACGCAGTATTTT	CASRPGQSTDTQYF
.	TRBJ2-5	TRBD1	TRBV4-1	TGCGCCAGCAGCCTCCAACAGGGGCCGTACCAAGAGACCCAGTACTTC	CASSLQQGPYQETQYF
few	TRBJ2-2	.	TRBV6-5	TGTGCCAGCGGCCGGGGTGGCGGGGAGCTGTTTTTT	CASGRGGGELFF
many	TRBJ2-2	.	TRBV4-3	TGCGCCAGCAGCCAAGAACCCCCCGGGGGCATAAACACCGGGGAGCTGTTTTTT	CASSQEPPGGINTGELFF
few	TRBJ1-5	.	TRBV21-1	TGTGCCAGCAGTTCCAAGGAAGGACAGCGCAATCAGCCCCAGCATTTT	CASSSKEGQRNQPQHF
few	TRBJ2-3	.	TRBV11-2	TGTGCCAGCAGCGCCCGGGGGGCAGGCGCAGATACGCAGTATTTT	CASSARGAGADTQYF
.	TRBJ1-6	TRBD1	TRBV2	TGTGCCAGCAGTGAAGCCGGGACAGGGCAGTATAATTCACCCCTCCACTTT	CASSEAGTGQYNSPLHF
.	TRBJ2-2	.	TRBV6-1	TGTGCCAGCAGTGAAGCAAAGGGGCGCACCGGGGAGCTGTTTTTT	CASSEAKGRTGELFF
few	TRBJ1-2	TRBD1	TRBV28	TGTGCCAGCAGTTTGGACAGGGATGCCTATGGCTACACCTTC	CASSLDRDAYGYTF
many	TRBJ2-7	.	TRBV5-4	TGTGCCAGCAGTGACGGGGGTTGGAGGCCCTACGAGCAGTACTTC	CASSDGGWRPYEQYF
.	TRBJ2-1	TRBD2	TRBV5-1	TGCGCCAGCAGCTTGGCAGCGGGGGACTACAATGAGCAGTTCTTC	CASSLAAGDYNEQFF
few	TRBJ1-5	TRBD1	TRBV6-6	TGTGCCAGCAGAACGAAACAGGGGTTACATCAGCCCCAGCATTTT	CASRTKQGLHQPQHF
many	TRBJ2-1	TRBD1	TRBV5-1	TGCGCCAGCAGCTTTTTAACAGGGGATGGAGCTGAGCAGTTCTTC	CASSFLTGDGAEQFF
few	TRBJ2-5	TRBD1	TRBV12-3/TRBV12-4	TGTGCCAGCAGGAACTCGGGACAGGGACAGACCCAGTACTTC	CASRNSGQGQTQYF
.	TRBJ2-7	.	TRBV5-1	TGCGCCAGCCGGCCCGGACAGACCTACGAGCAGTACTTC	CASRPGQTYEQYF